Listed below are T cell receptor beta chains from one sample, sequenced in a study of blood T cell repertoires in COVID-19. Generated by immunoSEQ multiplex PCR, the TCRdb table keeps only in-frame clones and is missing some. The sample carries roughly 200,000 clones, under 90% recorded once. Sequenced: peripheral blood. The source of these receptors is a woman older than 75 with COVID-19, enrolled during active disease. CDR3s include the opening cysteine and the closing phenylalanine or tryptophan. The D gene is left open where the match is weak. Clone size is stated in some rows and not others, as once, few, many or a class when expanded.

. TRBJ1-3 TRBV7-9 . CASSPTGPSGNTIYF TGTGCCAGCAGCCCAACAGGCCCCTCTGGAAACACCATATATTTT
. TRBJ1-2 TRBV5-1 TRBD1 CASSLGERGQGASGGYTF TGCGCCAGCAGCTTGGGAGAGCGGGGACAGGGGGCGAGTGGTGGCTACACCTTC
. TRBJ1-1 TRBV30 . CAWSRLEEAFF TGTGCCTGGAGTCGACTTGAGGAAGCTTTCTTT
. TRBJ1-1 TRBV19 . CASIPGQRGVSEAFF TGTGCCAGTATCCCCGGACAGAGAGGAGTCTCTGAAGCTTTCTTT
. TRBJ2-1 TRBV5-5 TRBD2 CASSLASGGSSYNEQFF TGTGCCAGCAGCTTAGCTAGCGGGGGGAGCTCCTACAATGAGCAGTTCTTC
. TRBJ1-6 TRBV7-3 TRBD1 CASSLDRGDNSPLHF TGTGCCAGCAGCCTCGACAGGGGGGATAATTCACCCCTCCACTTT
. TRBJ1-5 TRBV11-2 . CASSLVQDQPQHF TGTGCCAGCAGCTTAGTCCAGGATCAGCCCCAGCATTTT
. TRBJ1-1 TRBV19 TRBD1 CASTRDRGREAFF TGTGCCAGTACCCGGGACAGGGGCCGTGAAGCTTTCTTT
once TRBJ2-1 TRBV10-3 TRBD1 CAISESRQGRDLNEQFF TGTGCCATCAGTGAGTCCAGACAGGGAAGGGATCTCAATGAGCAGTTCTTC
. TRBJ2-5 TRBV6-6 . CASTYLREQGPRLGGQETQYF TGTGCCAGCACCTATCTGAGGGAACAGGGGCCCCGGTTGGGAGGCCAAGAGACCCAGTACTTC
. TRBJ2-3 TRBV2 TRBD2 CASSPLAGTPVDTQYF TGTGCCAGCAGTCCCCTAGCGGGGACGCCGGTGGATACGCAGTATTTT
. TRBJ1-3 TRBV6-6 . CASNLSGNTIYF TGTGCCAGCAATCTCTCTGGAAACACCATATATTTT
. TRBJ2-3 TRBV29-1 TRBD1 CSVEDHGQGSTDTQYF TGCAGCGTTGAAGATCACGGACAGGGGAGCACAGATACGCAGTATTTT
. TRBJ2-1 TRBV2 TRBD2 CASSLLAGGANEQFF TGTGCCAGCAGCCTACTAGCGGGGGGGGCCAATGAGCAGTTCTTC
. TRBJ2-2 TRBV7-9 . CASSLGLAGDTGELFF TGTGCCAGCAGCTTGGGCCTAGCCGGGGACACCGGGGAGCTGTTTTTT
. TRBJ2-5 TRBV5-1 TRBD2 CASTLGPQRGIQETQYF TGCGCCAGCACCCTAGGACCTCAGCGGGGGATACAAGAGACCCAGTACTTC
. TRBJ2-1 TRBV24-1 TRBD2 CATSDFGSGGANEQFF TGTGCCACCAGTGATTTTGGGAGCGGGGGGGCAAATGAGCAGTTCTTC
. TRBJ2-2 TRBV5-1 TRBD2 CASSSGGGNTGELFF TGCGCCAGCAGCTCCGGGGGGGGGAACACCGGGGAGCTGTTTTTT
. TRBJ1-4 TRBV3-1/TRBV3-2 TRBD1 CASSPGTGLTNEKLFF TGTGCCAGCAGCCCAGGGACAGGCCTAACTAATGAAAAACTGTTTTTT
. TRBJ1-6 TRBV29-1 . CSVPTASPLHF TGCAGCGTCCCGACAGCCTCACCCCTCCACTTT
. TRBJ1-1 TRBV5-6 . CASTGQFEAFF TGTGCCAGCACCGGACAGTTTGAAGCTTTCTTT
. TRBJ1-2 TRBV2 TRBD1 CASSERTGGVPPYGYTF TGTGCCAGCAGTGAGAGGACAGGAGGGGTTCCTCCCTATGGCTACACCTTC
. TRBJ1-3 TRBV5-4 . CASSTGHSSGNTIYF TGTGCCAGCAGTACCGGACATTCCTCTGGAAACACCATATATTTT
once TRBJ1-5 TRBV18 TRBD1 CASSPPGYRGSVSNQPQHF TGTGCCAGCTCCCCACCGGGCTACAGGGGATCGGTGAGCAATCAGCCCCAGCATTTT
. TRBJ1-1 TRBV29-1 TRBD1 CSVGPGQRFLNTEAFF TGCAGCGTTGGACCGGGACAGCGATTTTTGAACACTGAAGCTTTCTTT
. TRBJ1-1 TRBV6-6 . CASSKEAFF TGTGCCAGCAGCAAAGAAGCTTTCTTT
. TRBJ2-5 TRBV7-2 . CASSLGGGVQETQYF TGTGCCAGCAGCTTAGGCGGCGGGGTACAAGAGACCCAGTACTTC
. TRBJ2-3 TRBV5-4 . CASSLPGIDTQYF TGTGCCAGCAGCTTACCGGGGATAGATACGCAGTATTTT
. TRBJ2-5 TRBV2 TRBD1 CASKFSAGGMGTQYF TGTGCCAGCAAATTTTCGGCAGGGGGCATGGGGACCCAGTACTTC
. TRBJ1-2 TRBV28 . CASTRRPKEFGGYTF TGTGCCAGCACCCGCCGGCCGAAGGAGTTCGGTGGCTACACCTTC
. TRBJ2-3 TRBV6-5 TRBD2 CASSPRGETQYF TGTGCCAGCAGTCCTCGGGGGGAGACGCAGTATTTT
. TRBJ2-1 TRBV25-1 . CASRALGETYNEQFF TGTGCCAGCAGGGCCCTTGGAGAGACCTACAATGAGCAGTTCTTC
. TRBJ1-2 TRBV5-1 . CASFPGGADYGYTF TGCGCCAGCTTTCCGGGGGGCGCCGACTATGGCTACACCTTC
. TRBJ2-7 TRBV28 . CASEGDSYEQYF TGTGCCAGCGAAGGGGATTCCTACGAGCAGTACTTC
. TRBJ1-4 TRBV28 . CASSVGGPQGSEKLFF TGTGCCAGCAGCGTGGGGGGACCTCAAGGTAGTGAAAAACTGTTTTTT
. TRBJ1-2 TRBV10-3 . CAISETGSHYGYTF TGTGCCATCAGTGAGACAGGTAGTCACTATGGCTACACCTTC
few TRBJ1-1 TRBV18 . CASSLTGNTEAFF TGTGCCAGCTCACTTACAGGGAACACTGAAGCTTTCTTT
. TRBJ1-5 TRBV30 TRBD1 CAWSEGTGVQPQHF TGTGCCTGGAGTGAGGGGACAGGGGTTCAGCCCCAGCATTTT
. TRBJ2-3 TRBV10-1 . CASRPFGGSTDTQYF TGCGCCAGCAGGCCCTTTGGCGGCAGCACAGATACGCAGTATTTT
. TRBJ2-1 TRBV5-1 . CASKSVRSNEQFF TGCGCCAGCAAAAGCGTGCGTTCCAATGAGCAGTTCTTC
. TRBJ1-1 TRBV6-5 . CASSRGVLNTEAFF TGTGCCAGCAGCCGGGGGGTCCTGAACACTGAAGCTTTCTTT
. TRBJ1-4 TRBV4-1 . CASSSTGGEGNEKLFF TGCGCCAGCAGCTCCACCGGGGGTGAAGGTAATGAAAAACTGTTTTTT
. TRBJ2-1 TRBV3-1/TRBV3-2 TRBD2 CASSQGLAGAFPYEQFF TGTGCCAGCAGCCAAGGATTAGCGGGGGCCTTCCCCTATGAGCAGTTCTTC
. TRBJ1-1 TRBV9 TRBD1 CASSMTGGNTEAFF TGTGCCAGCAGTATGACAGGGGGGAACACTGAAGCTTTCTTT